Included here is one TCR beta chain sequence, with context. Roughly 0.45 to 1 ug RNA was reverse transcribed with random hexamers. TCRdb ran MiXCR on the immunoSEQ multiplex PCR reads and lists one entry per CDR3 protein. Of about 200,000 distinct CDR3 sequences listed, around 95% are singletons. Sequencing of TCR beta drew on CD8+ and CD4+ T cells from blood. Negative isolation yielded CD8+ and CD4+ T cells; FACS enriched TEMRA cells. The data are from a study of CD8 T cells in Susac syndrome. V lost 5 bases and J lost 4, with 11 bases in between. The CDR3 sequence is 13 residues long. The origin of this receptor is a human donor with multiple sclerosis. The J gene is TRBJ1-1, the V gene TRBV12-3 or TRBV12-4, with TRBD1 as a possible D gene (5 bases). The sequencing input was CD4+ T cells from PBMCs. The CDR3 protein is CASSLNRITEAFF. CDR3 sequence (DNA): TGTGCCAGCAGTCTTAACAGGATCACTGAAGCTTTCTTT.